This T cell receptor beta chain originates from a study of cytomegalovirus exposure and HLA in healthy donors. Notes on the study in general: When a later analysis compared HLA-associated TCR beta chains with equally common others, the HLA-associated chains turned out to be more clonally expanded and to have lower generation probabilities.

Amplification used 60 Vbeta primers and 13 Jbeta primers. The assay was immunoSEQ multiplex PCR, and TCRdb's table has in-frame clones only and misses some. This sample has roughly 92,000 clones; about 7.6% occur once, and the top ten carry about 2.3%. As concerns this clone: Its matching antigen is unknown.

The V segment lost 3 bases and the J segment 2 bases; nucleotides outside the gene matches: 5. The CDR3 consists of 15 residues. CDR1 and CDR2 from the germline V gene are SGHRS and YFSETQ. Sequencing was carried out using PBMCs. The receptor was derived from a man aged 45-60 years in good health and CMV-seronegative. This chain uses TRBV5-1 with TRBJ1-3; 7 bases line up with TRBD1. The CDR3 coding sequence is TGCGCCAGCAGCTCCCGACAGGGAACTGGAAACACCATATATTTT. This encodes CASSSRQGTGNTIYF.